This T cell receptor beta chain was retrieved from a study of TIL therapy for anti-PD-1-resistant metastatic lung cancer. Study context: Half of patients were current or former smokers. Tumors carried a median roughly 1.5 non-synonymous mutations per megabase.

Germline values: CDR1 KGHSH, CDR2 LQKENI. The CDR3 runs to 14 residues. V lost 2 bases, J lost 6 bases, and 13 bases lay in between. The libraries were made with immunoSEQ v3. The data were produced by immunoSEQ multiplex PCR, yet TCRdb's version contains in-frame clones alone and is incomplete. The data show about 26,000 clones, under 80% seen once. This clone came up a few times. Time point indicated: pre-treatment sample, taken before nivolumab and TIL therapy. Pleural nodules or supraclavicular lymph nodes made up most of the excised metastases sampled. Tumors were harvested before any PD-1/PD-L1 blockade.

The input for sequencing was tumor tissue, taken at baseline. The clonotype originates from a woman aged 30 to 85 with non-small cell lung cancer. The chain links TRBV18 to TRBJ1-2, with D unclear. The CDR3 nucleotides are TGTGCCAGCTCACCAACGTCCGAGACTCATGGCTACACCTTC. Amino acids: CASSPTSETHGYTF.